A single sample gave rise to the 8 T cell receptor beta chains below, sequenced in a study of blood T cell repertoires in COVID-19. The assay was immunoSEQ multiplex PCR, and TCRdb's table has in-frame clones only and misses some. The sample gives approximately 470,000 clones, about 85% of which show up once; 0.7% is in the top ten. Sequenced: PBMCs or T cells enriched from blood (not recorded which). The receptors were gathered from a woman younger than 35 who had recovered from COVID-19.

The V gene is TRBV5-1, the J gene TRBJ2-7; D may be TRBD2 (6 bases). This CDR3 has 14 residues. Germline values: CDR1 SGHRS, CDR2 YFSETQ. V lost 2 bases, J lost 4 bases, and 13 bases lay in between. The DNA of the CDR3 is TGCGCCAGCAGCTTAGGGGCTAGCGCGTACGAGCAGTACTTC. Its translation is CASSLGASAYEQYF.

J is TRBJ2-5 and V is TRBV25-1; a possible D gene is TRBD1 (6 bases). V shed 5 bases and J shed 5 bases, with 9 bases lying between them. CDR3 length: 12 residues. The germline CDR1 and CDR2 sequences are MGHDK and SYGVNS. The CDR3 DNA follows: TGTGCCAGCAGTTTAAGGGGGGAGACCCAGTACTTC. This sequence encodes CASSLRGETQYF.

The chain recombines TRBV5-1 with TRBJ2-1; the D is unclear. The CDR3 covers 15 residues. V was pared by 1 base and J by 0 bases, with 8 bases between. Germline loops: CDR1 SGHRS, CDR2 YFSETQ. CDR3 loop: CASSLQVPSYNEQFF. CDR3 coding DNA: TGCGCCAGCAGCTTGCAGGTCCCCTCCTACAATGAGCAGTTCTTC.

The CDR3 spells CASSRTLDRTNEKLFF. The CDR3 DNA is TGTGCCAGCAGCCGGACCTTGGACAGGACTAATGAAAAACTGTTTTTT. This sequence joins TRBV14 and TRBJ1-4, with TRBD1 matching 7 bases. The trim removed 4 bases at V and 2 bases at J, leaving 7 bases unmatched. This CDR3 comprises 16 residues. Germline V CDR1 and CDR2: SGHDN, FVKESK.

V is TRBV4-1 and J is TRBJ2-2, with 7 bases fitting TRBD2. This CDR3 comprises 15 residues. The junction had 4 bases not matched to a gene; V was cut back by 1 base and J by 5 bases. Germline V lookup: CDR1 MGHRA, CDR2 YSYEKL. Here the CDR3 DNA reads TGCGCCAGCAGCCAAGCGGGGGGTAAAACCGGGGAGCTGTTTTTT. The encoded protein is CASSQAGGKTGELFF.

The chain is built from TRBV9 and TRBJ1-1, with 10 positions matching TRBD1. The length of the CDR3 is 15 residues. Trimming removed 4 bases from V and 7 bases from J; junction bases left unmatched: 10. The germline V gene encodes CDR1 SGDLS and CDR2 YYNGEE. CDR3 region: CASSPGGQGPYEAFF. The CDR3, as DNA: TGTGCCAGCAGCCCCGGGGGACAGGGGCCCTATGAAGCTTTCTTT.

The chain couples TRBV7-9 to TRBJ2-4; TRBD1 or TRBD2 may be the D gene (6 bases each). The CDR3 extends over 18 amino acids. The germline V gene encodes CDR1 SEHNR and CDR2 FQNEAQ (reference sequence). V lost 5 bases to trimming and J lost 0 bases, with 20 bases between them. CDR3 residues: CASSLGGQPLLAKNIQYF. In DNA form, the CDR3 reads TGTGCCAGCAGCCTAGGGGGGCAGCCACTACTAGCCAAAAACATTCAGTACTTC.

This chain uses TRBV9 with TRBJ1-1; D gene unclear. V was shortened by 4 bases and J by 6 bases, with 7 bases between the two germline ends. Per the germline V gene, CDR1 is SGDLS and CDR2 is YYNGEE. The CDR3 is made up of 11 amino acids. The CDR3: CASSSGSEAFF. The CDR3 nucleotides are TGTGCCAGCAGCTCAGGCTCTGAAGCTTTCTTT.